Below are 25 T cell receptor beta chains sequenced from a single sample in a study of cytomegalovirus exposure and HLA in healthy donors. Repertoires were generated with immunoSEQ multiplex PCR, while TCRdb's copy carries only in-frame clones and drops some. The sample consists of under 400,000 clones, over 75% of them appearing once. Sequences were obtained from PBMCs. These receptors all come from a man aged 25 to 40 in good health and CMV-seronegative.

The gene calls are TRBV7-8 and TRBJ1-5; D not certain. The V gene lost 3 bases and the J gene lost 5 bases, with 14 bases spanning the gap. Germline V gene sequence: CDR1 SGHVS, CDR2 FQNEAQ. The CDR3 totals 15 residues. The CDR3 nucleotides are TGTGCCAGCAGCTTGGTCCGGCGAGGTGATCAGCCCCAGCATTTT. Protein product: CASSLVRRGDQPQHF.

The rearrangement links TRBV6-5 to TRBJ2-7, with D perhaps matching TRBD1 (5 bases). CDR1 and CDR2 from the germline V gene are MNHEY and SVGAGI. The CDR3 covers 14 residues. The CDR3 spells CAAAPPRGLGEQYF. DNA for the CDR3: TGTGCGGCGGCCCCACCAAGGGGCCTAGGCGAGCAGTACTTC.

This rearrangement joins TRBV6-1 to TRBJ2-7, with TRBD1 matching over 12 bases. The V segment lost 7 bases and the J segment 4 bases; nucleotides outside the gene matches: 8. This CDR3 region has 15 residues. CDR1 is MNHNS, CDR2 SASEGT, per germline. CDR3 residues: CASTPGTGGTYEQYF. The CDR3 DNA sequence: TGTGCCAGCACCCCCGGGACAGGGGGCACTTACGAGCAGTACTTC.

This chain joins TRBV27 and TRBJ1-2; the D gene is possibly TRBD1 (5 bases). Germline assignment: CDR1 MNHEY and CDR2 SMNVEV (reference sequence). This CDR3 has 14 residues. With 6 bases removed from V and 6 bases from J, the gap between germline ends came to 17 bases. The CDR3 spells CASSPYKGLDGYTF. The CDR3 bases are TGTGCCAGCAGCCCCTATAAGGGGCTGGATGGCTACACCTTC.

The chain couples TRBV19 to TRBJ2-5; 7 nucleotides line up with TRBD1. The CDR3 spans 14 residues. J was trimmed by 2 bases and V by 6 bases; bases with no gene match: 6. Per the germline V gene, CDR1 is LNHDA and CDR2 is SQIVND (reference sequence). The CDR3 loop reads CASRLSRGQETQYF. The CDR3 bases are TGTGCCAGTAGGTTGTCCAGGGGGCAAGAGACCCAGTACTTC.

V usage is TRBV4-1 and J usage is TRBJ1-2; 7 nucleotides match TRBD1. Looked up from germline, CDR1 is MGHRA and CDR2 is YSYEKL. V was clipped by 0 bases and J by 6 bases; unmatched bases: 13. CDR3 size: 17 residues. The CDR3 sequence: CASSQEWAPGGEDGYTF. The CDR3 bases are TGCGCCAGCAGCCAAGAATGGGCGCCAGGGGGAGAGGATGGCTACACCTTC.

The chain couples TRBV5-1 to TRBJ2-7; TRBD1 agrees at 11 bases. CDR3 size: 14 residues. CDR1 is SGHRS, CDR2 YFSETQ, per germline. With V trimmed by 4 bases and J by 6 bases, 6 bases remained unmatched. The CDR3 reads CASSPRTGGGEQYF. CDR3 in DNA: TGCGCCAGCAGCCCCCGGACAGGGGGCGGCGAGCAGTACTTC.

The chain carries TRBV5-4 and TRBJ2-3; 8 bases line up with TRBD1. This CDR3 is 13 amino acids long. V shed 4 bases, J shed 5 bases, and the junction held 3 bases outside the gene matches. Germline V lookup: CDR1 SGHNT, CDR2 YYREEE (reference sequence). The CDR3 DNA is TGTGCCAGCAGCCCTACAGGGGGAGATACGCAGTATTTT. Translated: CASSPTGGDTQYF.

V usage is TRBV19 and J usage is TRBJ2-1, with D hard to call. The V gene lost 1 base and the J gene lost 0 bases, with 7 bases spanning the gap. The CDR3 length is 15 residues. Per the germline V gene, CDR1 is LNHDA and CDR2 is SQIVND (reference sequence). CDR3 DNA: TGTGCCAGTAGTATAGGTCCGAGCTCCTACAATGAGCAGTTCTTC. Translating it yields CASSIGPSSYNEQFF. Full variable domain (rest looked up from reference TRBV19 and TRBJ2-1): DGGITQSPKYLFRKEGQNVTLSCEQNLNHDAMYWYRQDPGQGLRLIYYSQIVNDFQKGDIAEGYSVSREKKESFPLTVTSAQKNPTAFYLCASSIGPSSYNEQFFGPGTRLTVL.

The rearrangement uses TRBV10-3 and TRBJ1-6; no reliable D call. Germline CDR1 reads ENHRY; CDR2 reads SYGVKD. The CDR3 has 13 amino acids. The V and J ends lost 10 bases and 2 bases respectively, with 9 bases between them. Written as DNA, the CDR3 is TGTGCCACCTCCGAGACCTATAATTCACCCCTCCACTTT. It specifies CATSETYNSPLHF.

The chain links TRBV19 to TRBJ1-1; no definite D call. The CDR3 is made up of 14 amino acids. The ends were cut back, 3 bases at V and 1 base at J, with 9 bases in the middle. Per the germline V gene, CDR1 is LNHDA and CDR2 is SQIVND (reference sequence). CDR3 loop: CASSMIWRNTEAFF. The CDR3 bases are TGTGCCAGTAGTATGATTTGGAGGAACACTGAAGCTTTCTTT.

The genes are TRBV6-1 and TRBJ2-7, with 9 bases matching TRBD2. Germline CDR1 reads MNHNS; CDR2 reads SASEGT. V was clipped by 6 bases and J by 5 bases; unmatched bases: 5. The CDR3 has 13 residues. The CDR3 loop reads CASRSSGGNEQYF. CDR3 nucleotide sequence: TGTGCCAGCAGAAGTAGCGGGGGTAACGAGCAGTACTTC.

The rearrangement uses TRBV5-1 and TRBJ2-2; D might be TRBD2 (6 bases). The V and J ends lost 0 bases and 7 bases respectively, with 13 bases between them. The CDR3 totals 15 residues. The germline CDR1 and CDR2 sequences are SGHRS and YFSETQ. The CDR3 reads CASSLGLVMGGELFF. CDR3 DNA: TGCGCCAGCAGCTTGGGACTAGTTATGGGCGGGGAGCTGTTTTTT.

The chain carries TRBV29-1 and TRBJ2-2; TRBD1 agrees at 7 bases. The V and J ends lost 7 bases and 4 bases, in that order; junction bases with no gene match: 6. The CDR3 loop spans 13 amino acids. Germline V gene lookup returns CDR1 SQVTM and CDR2 ANQGSEA. The CDR3: CSALDRSTGELFF. In DNA, the CDR3 is TGCAGCGCCCTGGACAGGTCCACCGGGGAGCTGTTTTTT.

The chain joins TRBV14 to TRBJ2-6; 7 nucleotides align to TRBD1. V dropped 4 bases and J dropped 2; count of bases not matched to a gene: 2. The length of the CDR3 is 15 residues. CDR1 and CDR2 from the germline V gene are SGHDN and FVKESK. The CDR3, as DNA: TGTGCCAGCAGCCTACAGGGGACTGGGGCCAACGTCCTGACTTTC. Translation: CASSLQGTGANVLTF.

This rearrangement joins TRBV11-3 to TRBJ2-2, with 10 positions matching TRBD2. The CDR3 has 18 amino acids. After removal of 1 base from V and 0 bases from J, the junction contained 5 bases not matched to a gene. Per germline, CDR1 SGHNT and CDR2 YENEEA. The DNA for the CDR3 is TGTGCCAGCAGCTTAGGGGTAGCGGGGGGCGCGAACACCGGGGAGCTGTTTTTT. Translation: CASSLGVAGGANTGELFF.

V usage is TRBV14 and J usage is TRBJ1-5; D gene ambiguous. CDR1 SGHDN and CDR2 FVKESK come from the germline V gene. V lost 4 bases and J 7 bases, leaving 14 bases between the germline ends. This CDR3 contains 14 residues. The DNA of the CDR3 is TGTGCCAGCAGCCGCCTCGGCACGGGGCAGCCCCAGCATTTT. The encoded protein is CASSRLGTGQPQHF.

The V gene is TRBV6-1, the J gene TRBJ1-2; D unresolved. The CDR3 length is 14 residues. CDR1 MNHNS and CDR2 SASEGT come from the germline V gene. The V end was cut by 7 bases, the J end by 4 bases, with 16 bases between. The CDR3 here is CASKLAGPPYGYTF. CDR3 DNA: TGTGCCAGCAAGCTGGCAGGTCCGCCCTATGGCTACACCTTC.

This clone occurred once. This chain connects TRBV7-2 to TRBJ1-2, with a tentative D call TRBD1 (5 bases). This CDR3 is built from 14 residues. V lost 3 bases, J lost 4 bases, and 12 bases lay in between. From germline, CDR1 is SGHTA and CDR2 FQGNSA. CDR3 bases: TGTGCCAGCAGCTTGTCGGGGGTTGGCTATGGCTACACCTTC. Translation gives CASSLSGVGYGYTF.

The gene calls are TRBV9 and TRBJ2-5; perhaps TRBD2 as D (5 bases). Germline V gives CDR1 SGDLS, CDR2 YYNGEE. V shed 0 bases and J shed 4 bases, with 10 bases lying between them. The length of the CDR3 is 14 residues. CDR3 protein: CASSVAGKLETQYF. CDR3 DNA: TGTGCCAGCAGCGTAGCCGGGAAGTTAGAGACCCAGTACTTC. Based on the CDR3 plus reference TRBV9 and TRBJ2-5, the full variable domain is DSGVTQTPKHLITATGQRVTLRCSPRSGDLSVYWYQQSLDQGLQFLIQYYNGEERAKGNILERFSAQQFPDLHSELNLSSLELGDSALYFCASSVAGKLETQYFGPGTRLLVL.

CDR3 DNA: TGTGCCAGCAGTTATGGACTAGCGGGCTACGAGCAGTACTTC. Protein: CASSYGLAGYEQYF. The chain employs TRBV6-5 and TRBJ2-7; 11 nucleotides agree with TRBD2. V lost 3 bases and J lost 3; bases outside the gene matches: 1. This CDR3 has 14 amino acids. The germline CDR1 and CDR2 sequences are MNHEY and SVGAGI.

The V call is TRBV2, the J call TRBJ2-5; D is possibly TRBD1 (5 bases). Per germline, CDR1 SNHLY and CDR2 FYNNEI. The CDR3 loop spans 14 amino acids. The ends were cut back, 7 bases at V and 6 bases at J, with 18 bases in the middle. CDR3 sequence reads: CASTLTAPTKTQYF. CDR3 in DNA: TGTGCCAGCACCTTGACAGCCCCCACGAAGACCCAGTACTTC. Full variable domain (outside the CDR3, taken from reference TRBV2 and TRBJ2-5): EPEVTQTPSHQVTQMGQEVILRCVPISNHLYFYWYRQILGQKVEFLVSFYNNEISEKSEIFDDQFSVERPDGSNFTLKIRSTKLEDSAMYFCASTLTAPTKTQYFGPGTRLLVL.

The chain is built from TRBV27 and TRBJ1-5; TRBD1 might be the D (5 bases). V lost 5 bases and J 2 bases, leaving 22 bases between the germline ends. Germline CDR1 MNHEY, CDR2 SMNVEV (reference sequence). This CDR3 has 18 amino acids. The CDR3 protein is CASSPLRGGDGGNQPQHF. CDR3 DNA: TGTGCCAGCAGTCCATTACGAGGAGGGGACGGCGGCAATCAGCCCCAGCATTTT.

In DNA, the CDR3 is TGTGCCAGCAGCCCCCCCGGGAAGGCGTATAGCAATCAGCCCCAGCATTTT. Its translation is CASSPPGKAYSNQPQHF. The chain recombines TRBV13 with TRBJ1-5; D not resolved. Germline V CDR1 and CDR2: PRHDT, FYEKMQ (reference sequence). The V and J ends lost 5 bases and 0 bases respectively, with 17 bases between them. The length of the CDR3 is 17 residues.

The chain joins TRBV5-1 to TRBJ1-1; D not certain. With 3 bases removed from V and 4 bases from J, the gap between germline ends came to 10 bases. This CDR3 contains 13 residues. The germline V gene has CDR1 SGHRS and CDR2 YFSETQ. CDR3 coding DNA: TGCGCCAGCAGCTGGGAGGGTAGCACTGAAGCTTTCTTT. Its protein is CASSWEGSTEAFF.